This paragraph covers one T cell receptor (beta chain) sequence. Its antigen remains unknown. The PCR contained 60 Vbeta and 13 Jbeta primers. Under the authors' procedure: The count from a later analysis was about 80 million unique TCR beta chains, some 10 million of them shared. The table came from immunoSEQ multiplex PCR; TCRdb's copy has only in-frame clones and leaves some out. That table is the source of V, J and clone size, and D and trimming were worked out from the DNA. The profile covers around 210,000 clones, with around four fifths appearing a single time and roughly 1.5% taken by the ten largest. These data are taken from a study of cytomegalovirus exposure and HLA in healthy donors. Study outcomes and limitations: Across all donors, roughly uniform sequencing depth was an assumption of the presence/absence analyses.

The germline V gene encodes CDR1 GTSNPN and CDR2 SVGIG (reference sequence). The CDR3 has 13 amino acids. With 5 bases clipped from V and 2 bases from J, the junction kept 2 bases outside the gene matches. Sequences were obtained from PBMCs. The chain couples TRBV30 to TRBJ2-7; 11 bases match TRBD2. This TCR was sampled from a man aged 50-60 years in good health and CMV-seronegative. The CDR3 DNA sequence: TGTGCCTGGGGGACTAGCGGTCCCTACGAGCAGTACTTC. As protein: CAWGTSGPYEQYF.